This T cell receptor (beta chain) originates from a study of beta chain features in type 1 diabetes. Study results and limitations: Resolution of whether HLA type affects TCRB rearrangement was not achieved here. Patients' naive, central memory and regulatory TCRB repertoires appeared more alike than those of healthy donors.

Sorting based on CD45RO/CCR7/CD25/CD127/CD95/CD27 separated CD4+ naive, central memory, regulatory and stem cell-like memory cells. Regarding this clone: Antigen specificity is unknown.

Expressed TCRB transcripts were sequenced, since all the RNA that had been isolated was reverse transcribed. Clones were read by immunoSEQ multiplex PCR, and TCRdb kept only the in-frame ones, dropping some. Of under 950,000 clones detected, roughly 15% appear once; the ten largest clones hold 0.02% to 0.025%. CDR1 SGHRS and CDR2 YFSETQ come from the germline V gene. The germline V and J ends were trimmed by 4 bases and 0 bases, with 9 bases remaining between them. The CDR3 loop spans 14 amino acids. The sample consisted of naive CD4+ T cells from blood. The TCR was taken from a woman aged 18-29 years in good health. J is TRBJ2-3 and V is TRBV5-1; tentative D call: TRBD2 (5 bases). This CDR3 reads CASSQAASTDTQYF. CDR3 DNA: TGCGCCAGCAGCCAAGCGGCTAGCACAGATACGCAGTATTTT.